This T cell receptor beta chain was identified in a study of OX40 agonist ivuxolimab in advanced cancers. For the study in its entirety: Ivuxolimab, which targeted the costimulatory receptor OX40 (CD134), was an agonistic, fully human IgG2 monoclonal antibody. Peripheral TCRbeta sequencing was intended to test whether TCR sequence diversity was altered and clonal T-cell expansion was caused by ivuxolimab. Partial responses were achieved by three dose-escalation patients, of whom one had hepatocellular carcinoma and two had cutaneous melanoma. Of the 52 patients in dose escalation, some 20 had hepatocellular carcinoma, approximately 15 had melanoma, 9 had renal cell carcinoma and 9 had head and neck cancer. Intravenous ivuxolimab was administered to patients every 2 weeks at six dose levels: 0.01, 0.1, 0.3, 1.5, 3 and 10 mg/kg. The dose-escalation cohort was approximately 83% male with a mean age of roughly 62 years, ranging from about 20 to 85. The paper covers the monotherapy dose-escalation part of the phase I ivuxolimab trial, which included N of about 50 patients. Patients were allowed to have had prior anti-PD-1, anti-PD-L1 or anti-CTLA-4 therapy, and roughly 40% of the dose-escalation patients had been treated with checkpoint inhibitors.

Findings and caveats that apply to the study as a whole: On average, CD8+ T cells showed more expanded clones than CD4+ T cells after ivuxolimab. In the 0.1-3.0 mg/kg groups, partial responders were among the patients with the lowest normalized peripheral clonal expansion, particularly in CD8+ T cells. Which antigens the clonally expanded peripheral T cells were specific for was not determined. At doses of 0.1 to 3.0 mg/kg, clonal expansion of both CD4+ and CD8+ blood T cells was observed from baseline to week 6. Low levels of normalized T-cell clonal expansion were also seen in some nonresponding patients.

The junction shows trimming of 0 bases on V and 1 base on J, and the gene matches do not reach 0 bases of it. The CDR3 sequence holds 14 residues, the cysteine and phenylalanine included. This entry keeps only the CDR3 DNA: 42 bases, framed from base 1. The germline V gene gives CDR1 as SGHRS and CDR2 as YFSETQ. To sequence the TCRbeta CDR3 region, genomic DNA was isolated from the sorted cells. TCRbeta CDR3 regions were sequenced using the immunoSEQ Assay. In TCRdb, the immuneACCESS table is reduced to in-frame sequences with V and J assigned. These tables do not hold every clone; where another copy was compared, an unresolved V gene accounts for under half, and the others remain unexplained. Here the sample has about 17,000 clones; 65% to 90% occur a single time. The ten largest account for about an eighth of the sample. Concerning this clone: Its antigen is unknown. It has no much larger one-base neighbor in the sample; base qualities were not kept.

Patients with autoimmune disease history or receiving systemic immunosuppression were excluded from the trial. Peripheral blood for TCR sequencing was collected from all dose cohorts at baseline, on cycle 4 day 1, and on cycle 7 day 1. The samples were taken from a phase I, first-in-human, multicenter, open-label dose-escalation trial of ivuxolimab. Adults with locally advanced or metastatic melanoma, renal cell carcinoma, hepatocellular carcinoma or head and neck squamous cell carcinoma were enrolled in the trial. Before TCR sequencing, CD4+ and CD8+ T cells were separately sorted from peripheral blood.

The sequence was obtained from an adult with an advanced solid tumor such as melanoma, head and neck, liver or kidney cancer. This sequence uses TRBV5-1 and TRBJ1-1, with TRBD1 matching 7 junction bases. The material was CD4+ or CD8+ T cells sorted from blood, obtained in a trial of the OX40 agonist ivuxolimab. Read as DNA, the sequence is TGCGCCAGCAGCTTGGAGGGGGCGAACACTGAAGCTTTCTTT. It codes for CASSLEGANTEAFF. Reference TRBV5-1 and TRBJ1-1 proteins supply the regions before and after the CDR3; the full variable domain is: KAGVTQTPRYLIKTRGQQVTLSCSPISGHRSVSWYQQTPGQGLQFLFEYFSETQRNKGNFPGRFSGRQFSNSRSEMNVSTLELGDSALYLCASSLEGANTEAFFGQGTRLTVV.